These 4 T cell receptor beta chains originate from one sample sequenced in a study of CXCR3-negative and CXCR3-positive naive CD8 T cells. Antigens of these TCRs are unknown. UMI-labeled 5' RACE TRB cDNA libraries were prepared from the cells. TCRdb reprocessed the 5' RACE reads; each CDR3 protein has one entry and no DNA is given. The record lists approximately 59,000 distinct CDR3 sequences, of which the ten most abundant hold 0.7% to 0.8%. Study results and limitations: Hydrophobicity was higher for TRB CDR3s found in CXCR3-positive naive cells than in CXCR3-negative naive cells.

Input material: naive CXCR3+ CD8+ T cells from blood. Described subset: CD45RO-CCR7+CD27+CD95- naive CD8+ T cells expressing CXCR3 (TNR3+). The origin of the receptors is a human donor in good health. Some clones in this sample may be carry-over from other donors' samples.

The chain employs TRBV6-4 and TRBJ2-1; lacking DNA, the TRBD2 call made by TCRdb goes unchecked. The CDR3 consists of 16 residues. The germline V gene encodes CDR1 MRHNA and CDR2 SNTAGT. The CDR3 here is CASSDSASGGAHEQFF.

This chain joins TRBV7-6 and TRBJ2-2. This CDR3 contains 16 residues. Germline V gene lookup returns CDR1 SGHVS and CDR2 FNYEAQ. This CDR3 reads CASSAHTVASTGELFF.

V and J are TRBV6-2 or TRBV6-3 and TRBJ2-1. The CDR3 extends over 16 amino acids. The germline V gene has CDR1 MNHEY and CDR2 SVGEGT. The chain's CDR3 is CASTESWGGSYNEQFF.

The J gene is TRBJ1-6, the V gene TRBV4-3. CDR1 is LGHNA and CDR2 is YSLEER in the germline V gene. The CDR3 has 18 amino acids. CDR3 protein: CASSQEEILSSYNSPLHF.